The clone carrying this TCR beta chain has a handful of counts. Its antigen remains unknown. The gene names here belong to mouse. The read is 1 residue too short to cover the CDR3 end, so that end is filled in from the germline J gene. This entry belongs to a study of tissue T cells after allogeneic stem cell transplantation. Notes on the study in general: Anatomically similar tissues had similar TCR repertoires within each patient. Motif-based clustering found tissue-specific repertoire signatures shared across patients, though few clones were shared.

This CDR3 has 14 amino acids. Germline trimming cut 3 bases from V and 3 bases from J; bases unmatched to any gene: 2. Germline CDR1 is NNHNN and CDR2 is SYGAGS (reference sequence). Survey-depth TCRbeta CDR3 sequencing reported V/J genes and productive frequencies. Using immunoSEQ multiplex PCR, the repertoire was profiled, and TCRdb retains in-frame clones only, with some absent. The sample lists fewer than 20,000 clones, 70% occurring once. Sequenced input: spleen. The V gene is TRBV13-2, the J gene TRBJ2-7; 11 bases fit TRBD2. This TCR came from a female BALB/c mouse in good health. These mice share the MHC haplotype H2-d. The part of the CDR3 DNA that was read is TGTGCCAGCGGTGTGGACTGGGGGGACTATGAACAGTAC. This translates into CASGVDWGDYEQY. The whole CDR3 sequence is CASGVDWGDYEQYF.